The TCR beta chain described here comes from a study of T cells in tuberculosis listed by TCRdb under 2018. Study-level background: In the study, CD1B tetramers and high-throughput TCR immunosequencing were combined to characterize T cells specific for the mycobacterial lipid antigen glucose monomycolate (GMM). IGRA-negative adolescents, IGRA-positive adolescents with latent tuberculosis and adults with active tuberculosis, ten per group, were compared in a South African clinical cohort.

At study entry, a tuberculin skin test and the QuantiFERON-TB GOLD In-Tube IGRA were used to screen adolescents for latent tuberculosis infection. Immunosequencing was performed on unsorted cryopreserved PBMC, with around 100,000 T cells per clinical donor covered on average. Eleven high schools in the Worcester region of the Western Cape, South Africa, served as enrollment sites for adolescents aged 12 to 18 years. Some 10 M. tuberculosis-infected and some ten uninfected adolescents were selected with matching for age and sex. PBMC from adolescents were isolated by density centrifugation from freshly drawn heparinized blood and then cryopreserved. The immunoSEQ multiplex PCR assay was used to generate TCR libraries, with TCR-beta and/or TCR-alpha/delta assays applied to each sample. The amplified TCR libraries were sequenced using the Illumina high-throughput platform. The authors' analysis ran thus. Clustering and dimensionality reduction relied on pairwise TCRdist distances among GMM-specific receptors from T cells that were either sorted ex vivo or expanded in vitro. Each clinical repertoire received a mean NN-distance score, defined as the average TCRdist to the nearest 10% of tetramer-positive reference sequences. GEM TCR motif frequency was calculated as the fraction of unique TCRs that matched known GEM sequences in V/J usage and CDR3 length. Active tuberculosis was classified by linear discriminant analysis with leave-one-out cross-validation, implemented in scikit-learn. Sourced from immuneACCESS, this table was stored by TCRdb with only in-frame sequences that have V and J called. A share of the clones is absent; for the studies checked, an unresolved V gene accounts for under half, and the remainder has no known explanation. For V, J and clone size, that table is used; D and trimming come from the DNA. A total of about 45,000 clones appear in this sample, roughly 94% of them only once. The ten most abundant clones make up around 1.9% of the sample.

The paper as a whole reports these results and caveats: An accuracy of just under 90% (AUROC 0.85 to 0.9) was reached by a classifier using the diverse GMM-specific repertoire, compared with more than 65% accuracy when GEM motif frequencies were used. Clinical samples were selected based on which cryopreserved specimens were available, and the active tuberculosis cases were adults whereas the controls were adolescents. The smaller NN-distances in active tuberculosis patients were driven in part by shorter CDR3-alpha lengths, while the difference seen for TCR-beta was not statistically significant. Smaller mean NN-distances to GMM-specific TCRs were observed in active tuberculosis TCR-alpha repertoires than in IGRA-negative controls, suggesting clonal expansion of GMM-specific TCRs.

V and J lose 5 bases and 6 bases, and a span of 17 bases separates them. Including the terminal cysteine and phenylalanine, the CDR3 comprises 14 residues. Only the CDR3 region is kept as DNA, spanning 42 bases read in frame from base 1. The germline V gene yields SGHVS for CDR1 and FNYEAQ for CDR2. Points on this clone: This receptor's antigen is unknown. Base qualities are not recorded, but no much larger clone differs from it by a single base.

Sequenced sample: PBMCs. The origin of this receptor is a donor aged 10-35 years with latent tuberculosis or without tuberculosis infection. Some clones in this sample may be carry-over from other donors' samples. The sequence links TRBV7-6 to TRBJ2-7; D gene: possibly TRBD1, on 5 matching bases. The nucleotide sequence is TGTGCCAGCAGCATATCTACAGGTCCCTCCGAGCAGTACTTC. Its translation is CASSISTGPSEQYF.